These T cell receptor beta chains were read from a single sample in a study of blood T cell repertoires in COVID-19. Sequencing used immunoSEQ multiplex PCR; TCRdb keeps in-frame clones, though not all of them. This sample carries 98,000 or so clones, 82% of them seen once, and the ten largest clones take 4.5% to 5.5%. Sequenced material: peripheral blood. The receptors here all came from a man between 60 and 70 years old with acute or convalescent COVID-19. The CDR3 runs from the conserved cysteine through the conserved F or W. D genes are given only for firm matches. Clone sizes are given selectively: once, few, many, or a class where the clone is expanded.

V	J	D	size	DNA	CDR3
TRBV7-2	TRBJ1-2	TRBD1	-	TGTGCCAGCAGCTTCCCGGGACAGGCGGTTGATGGCTACACCTTC	CASSFPGQAVDGYTF
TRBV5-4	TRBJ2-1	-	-	TGTGCCAGCAGCCCCGGGACAAGCAGCTCCTACAATGAGCAGTTCTTC	CASSPGTSSSYNEQFF
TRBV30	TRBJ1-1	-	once	TGTGCCTGGAGGCAACAGATTTCGATGAACACTGAAGCTTTCTTT	CAWRQQISMNTEAFF
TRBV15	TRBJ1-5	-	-	TGTGCCACCAGCAGAGACAGGCTAAATCAGCCCCAGCATTTT	CATSRDRLNQPQHF
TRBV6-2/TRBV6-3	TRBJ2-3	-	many	TGTGCCAGCAGTTACCAGACAGATACGCAGTATTTT	CASSYQTDTQYF
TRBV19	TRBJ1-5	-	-	TGTGCCAGTAGTATACTTCACAGGTCTAGCAATCAGCCCCAGCATTTT	CASSILHRSSNQPQHF
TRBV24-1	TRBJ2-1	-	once	TGTGCCACCAGTGATTACGGTAGCGAAGGCTACAATGAGCAGTTCTTC	CATSDYGSEGYNEQFF
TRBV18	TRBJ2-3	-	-	TGTGCCAGCTCACCAACTTCGGGGGATGGCACAGATACGCAGTATTTT	CASSPTSGDGTDTQYF
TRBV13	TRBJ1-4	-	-	TGTGCCAGCAGCTTAACAAGGCCCCAGGGTGAAAAACTGTTTTTT	CASSLTRPQGEKLFF
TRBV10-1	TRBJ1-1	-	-	TGCGCCAGCAGTGAGTCGAGAGGGAGGGGGAACACTGAAGCTTTCTTT	CASSESRGRGNTEAFF
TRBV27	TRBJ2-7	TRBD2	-	TGTGCCAGCAGCTCTTATCGGACTAGCGGGAGGATGGGGCTAGGTGAGCAGTACTTC	CASSSYRTSGRMGLGEQYF
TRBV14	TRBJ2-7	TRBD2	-	TGTGCCAGCAGCCAAGTTAGAACTAGCGGGTTTAAAGGCGAGCAGTACTTC	CASSQVRTSGFKGEQYF
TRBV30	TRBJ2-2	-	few	TGTGCCTGCAGCGGCGCTAGCTCTTCGAACACCGGGGAGCTGTTTTTT	CACSGASSSNTGELFF
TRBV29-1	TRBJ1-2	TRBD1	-	TGCAGCGCCATACAGGGGGCGGACGGCTACACCTTC	CSAIQGADGYTF
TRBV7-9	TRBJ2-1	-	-	TGTGCCAGCACTGCGGGAAGTGAGCAGTTCTTC	CASTAGSEQFF
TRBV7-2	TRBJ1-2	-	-	TGTGCCAGCAGCCCGGACCGACAGATTATTAATGGCTACACCTTC	CASSPDRQIINGYTF
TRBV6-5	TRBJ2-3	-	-	TGTGCCAGCAGTTTCCGTAGTTCCACAGATACGCAGTATTTT	CASSFRSSTDTQYF
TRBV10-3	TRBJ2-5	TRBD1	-	TGTGCCATCAGTGAGGGCAGGGGGAGAGGCGAAGAGACCCAGTACTTC	CAISEGRGRGEETQYF
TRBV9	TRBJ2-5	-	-	TGTGCCAGCAGCGACAGTGTAGAGACCCAGTACTTC	CASSDSVETQYF
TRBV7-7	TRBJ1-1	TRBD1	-	TGTGCTAGCAGCCCGTATCAGGGACAGGGAGTTTTTAACACTGAAGCTTTCTTT	CASSPYQGQGVFNTEAFF
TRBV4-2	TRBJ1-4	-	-	TGTGCCAGCAGCCGGGGGGGGGTAACTAATGAAAAACTGTTTTTT	CASSRGGVTNEKLFF
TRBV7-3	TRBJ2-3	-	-	TGTGCCAGCAGCTTTTCGGCCTCGCGGGCAGATACGCAGTATTTT	CASSFSASRADTQYF
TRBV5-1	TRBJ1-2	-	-	TGCGCCAGCAGCTTGACAGACAGCCATTATGGCTACACCTTC	CASSLTDSHYGYTF
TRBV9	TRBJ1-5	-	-	TGTGCCAGCAGCGCCAGGGGAAATCAGCCCCAGCATTTT	CASSARGNQPQHF
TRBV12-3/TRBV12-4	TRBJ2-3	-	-	TGTGCCAGCAGTTTAGCCCAGACAGATACGCAGTATTTT	CASSLAQTDTQYF
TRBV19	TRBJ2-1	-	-	TGTGCCAGTAGTATAGATCATAGGGGCACTGAGCAGTTCTTC	CASSIDHRGTEQFF
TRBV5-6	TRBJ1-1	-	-	TGTGCCAGCAGCTTAGGCGGACTCACTGAAGCTTTCTTT	CASSLGGLTEAFF
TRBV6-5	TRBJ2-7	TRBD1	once	TGTGCCAGCAGTACCCGGGACAGGGGAACCTACGAGCAGTACTTC	CASSTRDRGTYEQYF
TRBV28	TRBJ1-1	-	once	TGTGCCAGCAGCCCATCCGGAGGGCTTGGGACTGAAGCTTTCTTT	CASSPSGGLGTEAFF
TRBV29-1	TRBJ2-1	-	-	TGCAGCGGTTCCGGGATAAGGTATGAGCAGTTCTTC	CSGSGIRYEQFF
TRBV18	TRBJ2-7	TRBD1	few	TGTGCCAGCTCTCATAGGGGGCGGTTATACGAGCAGTACTTC	CASSHRGRLYEQYF
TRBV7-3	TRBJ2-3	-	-	TGTGCCAGCAGCTTAACGGCCGGCGCAGGACTAGATACGCAGTATTTT	CASSLTAGAGLDTQYF
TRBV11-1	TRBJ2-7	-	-	TGTGCCAGCAGCTTAGGTTTTCCAGTCCCCTACGAGCAGTACTTC	CASSLGFPVPYEQYF
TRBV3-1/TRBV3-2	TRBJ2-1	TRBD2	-	TGTGCCAGCAGCCATCCGGGGACTAGCAGCGAGCAGTTCTTC	CASSHPGTSSEQFF
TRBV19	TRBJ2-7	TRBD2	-	TGTGCCAGTAGTATGTACCCTAGCGGGGCCTCCTACGAGCAGTACTTC	CASSMYPSGASYEQYF
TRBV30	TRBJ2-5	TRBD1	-	TGTGCCTGGATAGGGCAGGGGGCGCGAACCCAGTACTTC	CAWIGQGARTQYF
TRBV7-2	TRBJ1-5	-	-	TGTGCCAGCAGCCCCTCCACAGGGTATCAGCCCCAGCATTTT	CASSPSTGYQPQHF
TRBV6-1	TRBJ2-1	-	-	TGTGCCAGCAGTGAACCGGGCAGGGGAGGGGATGAGCAGTTCTTC	CASSEPGRGGDEQFF
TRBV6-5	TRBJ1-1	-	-	TGTGCCAGCAGTTCGGAGTTTGGCACTGAAGCTTTCTTT	CASSSEFGTEAFF
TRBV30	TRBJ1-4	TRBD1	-	TGTGCCTGGAGTGAGTACAGGGGGCGTGAAAAACTGTTTTTT	CAWSEYRGREKLFF
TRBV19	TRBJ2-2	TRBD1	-	TGTGCCAGTAGTAGACAGGGGACCGGGGAGCTGTTTTTT	CASSRQGTGELFF
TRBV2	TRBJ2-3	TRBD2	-	TGTGCCAGCAGTGTTGGACTAGCGGGAGGGCCAACTAGCACAGATACGCAGTATTTT	CASSVGLAGGPTSTDTQYF
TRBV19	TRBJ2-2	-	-	TGTGCCACCTCAGGGTGGCCTGCCGGGGAGCTGTTTTTT	CATSGWPAGELFF
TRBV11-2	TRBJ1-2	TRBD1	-	TGTGCCAGCAGCTTAGGGGGGGCGGGACAGGGATATGGCTACACCTTC	CASSLGGAGQGYGYTF
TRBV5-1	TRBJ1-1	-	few	TGCGCCAGCAGCTTGACTCGAAACACTGAAGCTTTCTTT	CASSLTRNTEAFF
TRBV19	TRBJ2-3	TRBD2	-	TGTGCCAGTAGTATAGATGTACTAGCGGGCACAGATACGCAGTATTTT	CASSIDVLAGTDTQYF
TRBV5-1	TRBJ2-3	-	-	TGCGCCAGTTTACCAAGCGGGAGCACAGATACGCAGTATTTT	CASLPSGSTDTQYF
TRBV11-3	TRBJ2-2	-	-	TGTGCCAGCAGCCCAACTAGGAGTTCGAACACCGGGGAGCTGTTTTTT	CASSPTRSSNTGELFF